These 15 T cell receptor beta chains came from one sample sequenced in a study of blood T cell repertoires in COVID-19. Sequenced by immunoSEQ multiplex PCR; TCRdb stores in-frame clones only, minus some. The sample contains about 25,000 clones, 70% to 90% of which appear only once. The material sequenced was peripheral blood. All receptors come from a woman of 80 years or more with acute or convalescent COVID-19.

CDR3 region: CASSPSGRTDTQYF. In nucleotides, the CDR3 is TGTGCCAGCAGTCCTAGCGGACGCACAGATACGCAGTATTTT. The gene calls are TRBV5-4 and TRBJ2-3, with TRBD2 matching over 7 bases. V lost 5 bases and J lost 1; bases outside the gene matches: 4. CDR3 size: 14 residues. The germline CDR1 and CDR2 sequences are SGHNT and YYREEE (reference sequence).

V gene TRBV11-2 combines with J gene TRBJ1-2, with 7 bases matching TRBD1. V gave up 3 bases and J gave up 2 bases; unmatched junction bases: 9. Looked up from germline, CDR1 is SGHAT and CDR2 is FQNNGV. CDR3 size: 16 residues. In DNA, the CDR3 is TGTGCCAGCAGCTTCTTAAACAGGGGCAGGAACTATGGCTACACCTTC. Translating it yields CASSFLNRGRNYGYTF.

The CDR3 nucleotides are TGCGCCAGCAGCCTTTCTAGCGGGCATACCTACGAGCAGTACTTC. Translation gives CASSLSSGHTYEQYF. V is TRBV4-1 and J is TRBJ2-7, with TRBD2 matching 8 bases. V lost 4 bases to trimming and J lost 2 bases; unmatched junction nucleotides: 7. Germline V lookup: CDR1 MGHRA, CDR2 YSYEKL. The CDR3 totals 15 residues.

The rearrangement links TRBV5-1 to TRBJ1-4, with 9 bases aligning to TRBD1. The CDR3 covers 14 residues. Trimming cost V 2 bases and J 8 bases; bases outside gene matches: 4. In germline, CDR1 is SGHRS, CDR2 YFSETQ. CDR3 in amino acids: CASSFGDRDEKLFF. In DNA, the CDR3 is TGCGCCAGCAGCTTTGGGGACAGGGACGAAAAACTGTTTTTT. The whole variable domain, remainder taken from reference TRBV5-1 and TRBJ1-4, is KAGVTQTPRYLIKTRGQQVTLSCSPISGHRSVSWYQQTPGQGLQFLFEYFSETQRNKGNFPGRFSGRQFSNSRSEMNVSTLELGDSALYLCASSFGDRDEKLFFGSGTQLSVL.

V and J are TRBV7-9 and TRBJ2-5; D not certain. The germline V gene has CDR1 SEHNR and CDR2 FQNEAQ (reference sequence). The length of the CDR3 is 13 residues. Trimming stripped 6 bases from V and 5 bases from J, with 13 bases between. The chain's CDR3 is CASRPTLGETQYF. DNA of the CDR3: TGTGCCAGCAGACCAACCCTCGGGGAGACCCAGTACTTC.

The rearrangement joins TRBV6-2 or TRBV6-3 to TRBJ2-7, with 7 bases matching TRBD2. Germline CDR1 is MNHEY and CDR2 is SVGEGT. V dropped 3 bases and J dropped 0; count of bases not matched to a gene: 8. CDR3 size: 16 residues. CDR3 coding DNA: TGTGCCAGCAGTTATATGTGGAGCGGGAACTCCTACGAGCAGTACTTC. It yields the protein CASSYMWSGNSYEQYF.

The genes are TRBV24-1 and TRBJ1-4; TRBD1 matches at 7 bases. V lost 3 bases, J lost 5 bases, and 14 bases stayed unmatched. Germline lookup yields CDR1 KGHDR and CDR2 SFDVKD. The CDR3 sequence is 18 residues long. The CDR3 region has the DNA TGTGCCACCAGTGATGTAGGGGGGAGAGGGGGCAAGAATGAAAAACTGTTTTTT. Its protein is CATSDVGGRGGKNEKLFF.

This clone was seen once. The chain combines TRBV5-4 with TRBJ2-3; 9 bases are a match to TRBD2. The CDR3 extends over 17 amino acids. The J segment lost 4 bases and the V segment lost 3 bases, leaving 12 bases of the junction unmatched. The germline V gene encodes CDR1 SGHNT and CDR2 YYREEE (reference sequence). CDR3 in amino acids: CASSSGGSGGTADTQYF. The CDR3 DNA follows: TGTGCCAGCAGCTCCGGGGGGAGCGGGGGGACCGCAGATACGCAGTATTTT.

The chain joins TRBV7-9 to TRBJ2-7; the match to TRBD2 covers 7 bases. Germline values: CDR1 SEHNR, CDR2 FQNEAQ (reference sequence). Trimming at V came to 6 bases and at J to 2 bases, leaving 10 bases not matched to a gene. This CDR3 contains 15 residues. CDR3 bases: TGTGCCAGCAGAGTGGACGGTGGGAGGGCCTACGAGCAGTACTTC. Its translation is CASRVDGGRAYEQYF.

The V gene is TRBV19, the J gene TRBJ1-6; the D is unclear. The CDR3 is 12 residues long. Between the trimmed V and J ends, which lost 3 bases and 10 bases, there was a span of 7 bases. Per germline, CDR1 LNHDA and CDR2 SQIVND (reference sequence). The CDR3 DNA reads as TGTGCCAGTAGTATCGGAGGATCACCCCTCCACTTT. It is translated as CASSIGGSPLHF.

This clone was found a few times. The rearrangement links TRBV19 to TRBJ1-1, with TRBD1 matching 9 bases. V lost 4 bases to trimming and J lost 2 bases; unmatched junction nucleotides: 8. CDR1 LNHDA and CDR2 SQIVND come from the germline V gene (reference sequence). The CDR3 consists of 16 residues. Written as DNA, the CDR3 is TGTGCCAGTAGTACCCCCCTGACAGGGGGAAACACTGAAGCTTTCTTT. It encodes CASSTPLTGGNTEAFF.

The V and J genes are TRBV19 and TRBJ2-1, with a weak D call TRBD2 (5 bases). In germline, CDR1 is LNHDA, CDR2 SQIVND (reference sequence). CDR3 size: 13 residues. V was clipped by 4 bases and J by 7 bases, with 11 bases between them. The CDR3 DNA sequence: TGTGCCAGTAGTAACCTAGGCGGGAATGAGCAGTTCTTC. Residues: CASSNLGGNEQFF.

CDR3 protein: CAWSPSLAKNIQYF. CDR3 nucleotides: TGTGCCTGGAGTCCCAGTTTAGCCAAAAACATTCAGTACTTC. The chain is built from TRBV30 and TRBJ2-4, with unresolved D. The V end lost 2 bases, the J end lost 0 bases, and 8 bases lay between the germline ends. CDR1 is GTSNPN, CDR2 SVGIG, per germline (reference sequence). The length of the CDR3 is 14 residues.

The rearrangement uses TRBV5-1 and TRBJ2-5, with 9 bases aligning to TRBD1. This CDR3 comprises 13 residues. The V segment lost 4 bases and the J segment 3 bases; nucleotides outside the gene matches: 1. CDR1 and CDR2 from the germline V gene are SGHRS and YFSETQ. This chain's CDR3 is CASSRQGEETQYF. In DNA form, the CDR3 reads TGCGCCAGCAGCCGACAGGGGGAAGAGACCCAGTACTTC.

The rearrangement joins TRBV6-4 to TRBJ1-2, with 8 bases aligning to TRBD1. CDR3 size: 16 residues. Trimming at V came to 0 bases and at J to 3 bases, leaving 6 bases not matched to a gene. Germline V gives CDR1 MRHNA, CDR2 SNTAGT. In DNA form, the CDR3 reads TGTGCCAGCAGTGACTCGAACAGGGGGTATCACTATGGCTACACCTTC. Protein sequence: CASSDSNRGYHYGYTF.